This T cell receptor (beta chain) stems from a study of blood T cells in healthy people across ages (dated by TCRdb to between 2014 and 2017). For the study in its entirety: Template switching captured roughly one uniquely barcoded TCR beta cDNA molecule per two T cells in model experiments. The study measured age-related changes in TCR beta repertoire diversity using deep sequencing normalized with unique cDNA molecular identifiers. Donors were grouped into four age groups: young (average about 15 years), middle-aged (39), aged (about 60) and long-lived (approximately 82). To avoid experimental bias, donors of different ages were distributed randomly across sequencing lanes. For two donors (one aged 18 to 29 and one aged 80 or older), the study analyzed two additional independent replicas of 1 million unique cDNA reads from the same blood draw.

Findings and caveats that apply to the study as a whole: As age increased, observed TCR beta diversity per million T cells dropped in a roughly linear way, and a significant reduction was already evident by age around 41. The CMV infection status of donors was not known, potentially confounding age-related changes in expanded clonotypes. Compared with the aged group, the long-lived group had more naive CD4+ T cells, fewer expanded clones and increased TCR diversity, a pattern suggesting age selection. Estimates of total diversity based on one million sequenced T cells were considered lower bounds and underestimates. Because profiling used bulk unsorted PBMCs, naive and antigen-experienced compartments could not be compared conclusively. There was a strong correlation between observed TCR beta diversity and the percentage of naive T cells measured by flow cytometry.

Systemically healthy Caucasian individuals from Russia, approximately 39 in total and aged 6 to 90 years, were included as donors. Ten milliliters of peripheral blood were drawn from each donor into EDTA-treated Vacutainer tubes. PBMCs were isolated by Ficoll-Paque density-gradient centrifugation, with at least 7 million obtained per sample. Total RNA was extracted from PBMCs with Trizol reagent, with at least 5.5 micrograms obtained per sample. For every donor, flow cytometry on a PBMC aliquot measured the percentage of naive CD45RAhigh/CD27high T cells. The library relied on 5' RACE. TCRdb records Illumina HiSeq 2500 as the sequencer. A second PCR of about 7 to 12 cycles was run with a J-beta primer mix and a sample-barcoded 5' primer. A template-switch 5' adaptor carrying 12 random nucleotides introduced a unique molecular identifier onto each TCR beta cDNA molecule. Each sample yielded at least 3 million CDR3-containing paired-end reads. First-strand cDNA was synthesized from all RNA with the Mint cDNA synthesis kit, primed by a TRBC-specific oligonucleotide. Following uracil-DNA glycosylase treatment, all cDNA underwent a first 18-cycle PCR with the universal primers M1SS and BC2_uni_R. In the source study's methods: Normalization of each sample was performed by random selection of 1 million high-quality reads, each carrying a distinct molecular identifier. Reads with shared molecular identifiers were discarded instead of being binned into consensus sequences. MiTCR, with a Q25 quality threshold and the strictest error-elimination algorithm, was used for CDR3 identification, clonotype clustering and error correction. A nonparametric unseen species model with Euler transformation was used to estimate a lower bound on total TCR beta diversity. The public reads were run again by TCRdb, first through fastp at Q25 and then through MiXCR, and only productive beta chains were kept. Duplicate CDR3 protein sequences are folded into a single record with the most common DNA and genes. TCRdb's processing, not the authors' own work, is the source of the V and J calls. The sample table lists about 580,000 distinct CDR3 sequences, 40% to 55% of them with a count of one. The biggest ten clones account for roughly 25% of the sample.

In the case of this clonotype: What this receptor recognizes is not known. Base qualities are not at hand, and no much larger clone is one base apart.

Reading from cysteine to phenylalanine, the CDR3 counts 19 amino acids. Of all the DNA, just the CDR3 is kept, 57 bases in frame from base 1. The germline V gene (reference sequence) yields PRHDT for CDR1 and FYEKMQ for CDR2. V is cut by 0 bases and J by 1 base, and the space between the germline ends is 21 bases. This TCR came from an elderly man in good health. This receptor chain uses TRBV13 and TRBJ2-5; tentative D gene TRBD1, with 5 bases matching. The sequencing input was blood. This receptor has the CDR3 CASSLGGWSDTEFQETQYF. Read as DNA, the sequence is TGTGCCAGCAGCTTAGGGGGTTGGTCGGACACCGAATTCCAAGAGACCCAGTACTTC.